These T cell receptor beta chains were read from a single sample in a study of blood T cell repertoires in COVID-19. TCRdb's table, derived via immunoSEQ multiplex PCR, lists solely in-frame clones and lacks some. There are roughly 100,000 clones in the sample; 81% occur only once, and 8.5% to 9.5% lies in the top ten. The sample comprised peripheral blood. These receptors were taken from a woman aged 70-85 years with acute or convalescent COVID-19. CDR3s include the opening cysteine and the closing phenylalanine or tryptophan. D genes are given only for firm matches. A clone size is listed for some rows: how often the clone was seen (once, few, many), or a class if it is expanded.

TRBJ1-5	NA	NA	TRBV3-1/TRBV3-2	CASSPQGVTGQPQHF	TGTGCCAGCAGCCCACAAGGGGTTACAGGACAGCCCCAGCATTTT
TRBJ2-1	TRBD1	NA	TRBV5-6	CASSLRTGAFGNEQFF	TGTGCCAGCAGCTTAAGGACAGGGGCTTTTGGCAATGAGCAGTTCTTC
TRBJ1-4	TRBD1	few	TRBV27	CATRGGMGEKLFF	TGTGCCACCAGGGGGGGAATGGGTGAAAAACTGTTTTTT
TRBJ1-4	TRBD1	NA	TRBV28	CASSLPAGTGYEKLFF	TGTGCCAGCAGTTTACCCGCCGGGACAGGGTACGAAAAACTGTTTTTT
TRBJ1-2	TRBD1	NA	TRBV28	CASSSGQGASGYTF	TGTGCCAGCAGCTCGGGACAGGGGGCATCTGGCTACACCTTC
TRBJ1-1	TRBD1	NA	TRBV7-2	CASSPRTGENTEAFF	TGTGCCAGCAGCCCCCGGACAGGGGAGAACACTGAAGCTTTCTTT
TRBJ1-6	NA	NA	TRBV7-2	CASSASGPRQVNSPLHF	TGTGCCAGCAGTGCTAGCGGACCCCGCCAGGTTAATTCACCCCTCCACTTT
TRBJ1-5	NA	few	TRBV19	CASSIVNSGQGNQPQHF	TGTGCCAGTAGTATCGTCAACAGTGGGCAGGGCAATCAGCCCCAGCATTTT
TRBJ1-4	NA	NA	TRBV7-9	CASSTSLGEEKLFF	TGTGCCAGCAGCACCTCCCTAGGCGAAGAAAAACTGTTTTTT
TRBJ2-2	TRBD1	once	TRBV5-6	CASSLGHLRTGGTGELFF	TGTGCCAGCAGCTTGGGCCACCTCCGGACAGGGGGAACCGGGGAGCTGTTTTTT
TRBJ1-5	NA	NA	TRBV6-5	CASSSRGESQPQHF	TGTGCCAGCAGTTCTCGTGGGGAGTCTCAGCCCCAGCATTTT
TRBJ2-5	TRBD2	NA	TRBV11-2	CASSPLSGPGGTQYF	TGTGCCAGCAGCCCCCTTAGCGGCCCGGGGGGGACCCAGTACTTC
TRBJ2-3	TRBD2	NA	TRBV5-1	CASSSGGGTDTQYF	TGCGCCAGCAGCTCCGGGGGGGGCACAGATACGCAGTATTTT
TRBJ2-7	NA	once	TRBV6-5	CASSYVDSPAYEQYF	TGTGCCAGCAGTTACGTGGACAGCCCGGCCTACGAGCAGTACTTC
TRBJ1-4	NA	once	TRBV30	CAWRRGAGEKLFF	TGTGCCTGGCGTCGGGGGGCCGGCGAAAAACTGTTTTTT
TRBJ2-2	TRBD1	few	TRBV11-3	CASSLGQGNTGELFF	TGTGCCAGCAGCTTGGGACAGGGGAACACCGGGGAGCTGTTTTTT
TRBJ2-4	NA	NA	TRBV21-1	CASSIAGTLCSRQNIQYF	TGTGCCAGCAGCATCGCCGGGACTCTGTGCTCCCGTCAAAACATTCAGTACTTC
TRBJ2-3	TRBD2	NA	TRBV5-1	CASTVAGLADTQYF	TGCGCCAGCACCGTAGCGGGGTTGGCAGATACGCAGTATTTT
TRBJ2-2	TRBD1	few	TRBV18	CASSPKTVGQGHTGELFF	TGTGCCAGCTCACCAAAGACTGTAGGACAGGGCCACACCGGGGAGCTGTTTTTT
TRBJ1-2	TRBD1	NA	TRBV6-2/TRBV6-3	CASSFPDRGRDYGYTF	TGTGCCAGCAGTTTTCCGGACAGGGGCCGAGACTATGGCTACACCTTC
TRBJ2-3	NA	NA	TRBV19	CASSIGDTEDTQYF	TGTGCCAGTAGTATAGGGGACACTGAAGATACGCAGTATTTT
TRBJ1-1	NA	few	TRBV14	CATRGRGGTEAFF	TGTGCCACCCGGGGGCGCGGGGGGACTGAAGCTTTCTTT
TRBJ2-7	TRBD1	NA	TRBV5-5	CASSYRDRTYEQYF	TGTGCCAGCAGCTATCGGGACAGAACCTACGAGCAGTACTTC
TRBJ2-7	NA	NA	TRBV25-1	CASSAWSREQYF	TGTGCCAGCAGTGCGTGGTCTAGGGAGCAGTACTTC
TRBJ2-2	TRBD2	NA	TRBV7-2	CASSLTAGGGAGELFF	TGTGCCAGCAGCTTAACGGCGGGAGGAGGTGCCGGGGAGCTGTTTTTT